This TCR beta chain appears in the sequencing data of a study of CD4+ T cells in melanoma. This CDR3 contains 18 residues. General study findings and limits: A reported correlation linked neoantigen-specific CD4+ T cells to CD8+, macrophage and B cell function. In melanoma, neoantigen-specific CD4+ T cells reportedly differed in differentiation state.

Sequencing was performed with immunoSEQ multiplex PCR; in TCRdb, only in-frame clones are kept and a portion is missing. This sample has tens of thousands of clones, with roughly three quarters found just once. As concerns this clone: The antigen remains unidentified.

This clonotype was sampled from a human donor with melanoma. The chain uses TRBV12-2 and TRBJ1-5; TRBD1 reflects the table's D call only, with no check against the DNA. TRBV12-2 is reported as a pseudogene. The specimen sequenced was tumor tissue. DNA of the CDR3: TGTGCAAGTCGCTTAATCCTCGGGACAGGGGATAGCAATCAGCCCCAGCATTTT. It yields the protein CASRLILGTGDSNQPQHF.